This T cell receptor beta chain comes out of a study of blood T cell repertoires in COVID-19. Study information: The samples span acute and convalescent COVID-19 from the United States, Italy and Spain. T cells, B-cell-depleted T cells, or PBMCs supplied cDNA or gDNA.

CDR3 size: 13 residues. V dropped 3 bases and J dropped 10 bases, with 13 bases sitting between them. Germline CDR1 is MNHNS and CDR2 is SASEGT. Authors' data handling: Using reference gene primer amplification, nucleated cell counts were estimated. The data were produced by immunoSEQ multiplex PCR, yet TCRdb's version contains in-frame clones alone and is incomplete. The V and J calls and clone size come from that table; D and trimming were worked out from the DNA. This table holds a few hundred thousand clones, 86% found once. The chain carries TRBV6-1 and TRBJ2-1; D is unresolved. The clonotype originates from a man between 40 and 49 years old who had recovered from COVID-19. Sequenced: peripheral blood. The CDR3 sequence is CASSDRSFLEQFF. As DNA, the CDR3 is TGTGCCAGCAGTGACCGGTCTTTCTTAGAGCAGTTCTTC.